These 14 T cell receptor beta chains share one sample of origin, sequenced in a study of shared clonotypes between healthy human individuals. Assay used: immunoSEQ multiplex PCR; TCRdb lists only in-frame clones, some missing. The sample has fewer than 1.8 million clones; 98% are singletons. The sequenced sample consisted of naive CD4+ T cells sorted from blood. As for subset: CD45RA+ positively selected. The origin of the receptors is a man younger than 40 in good health.

V and J are TRBV9 and TRBJ1-3, with unresolved D. CDR1 is SGDLS, CDR2 YYNGEE, per germline. The CDR3 runs to 14 residues. Trimming cost V 3 bases and J 2 bases, with 9 bases left between them. CDR3 residues: CASSELGPGNTIYF. As DNA, the CDR3 is TGTGCCAGCAGCGAACTCGGGCCTGGAAACACCATATATTTT.

The chain is built from TRBV5-4 and TRBJ2-5; a weak D match, TRBD1 (5 bases). CDR1 and CDR2 (germline): SGHNT, YYREEE (reference sequence). The CDR3 totals 13 residues. The V and J ends lost 2 bases and 3 bases respectively, with 8 bases between them. CDR3 nucleotide sequence: TGTGCCAGCAGCTTTAGCAGGGAAGAGACCCAGTACTTC. Its translation is CASSFSREETQYF.

The chain is built from TRBV2 and TRBJ2-1; 8 nucleotides match TRBD2. CDR1 is SNHLY and CDR2 is FYNNEI in the germline V gene. J gave up 12 bases and V 7 bases, and 8 bases lay outside the gene matches. CDR3 length: 12 amino acids. CDR3 residues: CASMGEAGGQFF. The CDR3 bases are TGTGCCAGCATGGGAGAGGCGGGAGGGCAGTTCTTC.

The chain combines TRBV2 with TRBJ1-5; 7 bases agree with TRBD1. V trimming: 6 bases; J trimming: 4 bases; junction bases outside the gene matches: 15. CDR3 length: 17 amino acids. Per germline, CDR1 SNHLY and CDR2 FYNNEI. CDR3 in amino acids: CASSRSTGPRGNQPQHF. The CDR3 region has the DNA TGTGCCAGCAGCCGATCGACAGGGCCAAGGGGAAATCAGCCCCAGCATTTT.

The V call is TRBV29-1, the J call TRBJ1-1, with D hard to call. The CDR3 has 13 residues. Trimming cost V 1 base and J 0 bases, with 6 bases left between them. Germline CDR1 and CDR2: SQVTM and ANQGSEA. The CDR3: CSVEARVNTEAFF. Written as DNA, the CDR3 is TGCAGCGTTGAAGCTCGGGTGAACACTGAAGCTTTCTTT.

This clone has a single count. Additional DNA sequences in this sample encode the identical CDR3. The rearrangement uses TRBV28 and TRBJ2-7; D call uncertain. Trimming stripped 6 bases from V and 2 bases from J, with 8 bases between. This CDR3 region has 12 residues. Looked up from germline, CDR1 is MDHEN and CDR2 is SYDVKM. In DNA, the CDR3 is TGTGCCAGCAGGGGCGGAGCCTACGAGCAGTACTTC. It encodes CASRGGAYEQYF.

The chain uses TRBV6-5 and TRBJ2-2; 8 nucleotides agree with TRBD1. J gave up 5 bases and V 6 bases, and 8 bases lay outside the gene matches. Germline loops: CDR1 MNHEY, CDR2 SVGAGI. The CDR3 length is 15 residues. DNA for the CDR3: TGTGCCAGCAGCCCTCGGACAGGGTATACCGGGGAGCTGTTTTTT. This translates into CASSPRTGYTGELFF.

V usage is TRBV28 and J usage is TRBJ1-1, with D unclear. Germline values: CDR1 MDHEN, CDR2 SYDVKM. V was pared by 1 base and J by 7 bases, with 10 bases between. CDR3 length: 13 residues. Here the CDR3 DNA reads TGTGCCAGCAGTTTATTCACCCAGCTTGAAGCTTTCTTT. Its protein is CASSLFTQLEAFF.

This chain's CDR3 is CASNPKGNWEGYTF. The DNA of the CDR3 is TGTGCCAGCAACCCTAAGGGCAACTGGGAGGGCTACACCTTC. The chain couples TRBV5-4 to TRBJ1-2; D remains unclear. Germline V gene lookup returns CDR1 SGHNT and CDR2 YYREEE (reference sequence). Between the trimmed V and J ends, which lost 6 bases and 8 bases, there was a span of 20 bases. The CDR3 loop spans 14 amino acids.

The V and J genes are TRBV28 and TRBJ1-1, with 7 positions matching TRBD1. CDR3 length equals 19 residues. J gave up 0 bases and V 5 bases, and 18 bases lay outside the gene matches. Looked up from germline, CDR1 is MDHEN and CDR2 is SYDVKM. CDR3 nucleotides: TGTGCCAGCAGTACTCTCCTAGGACAGGATTTATTCATGAACACTGAAGCTTTCTTT. Translation: CASSTLLGQDLFMNTEAFF.

The CDR3 reads CASSSGLGGAPLVEQYF. The CDR3 DNA sequence: TGCGCCAGCAGCTCCGGTTTGGGCGGGGCCCCCCTAGTCGAGCAGTACTTC. V and J are TRBV5-1 and TRBJ2-7; TRBD2 is a possible D gene (6 bases). V dropped 3 bases and J dropped 6 bases, with 25 bases sitting between them. The germline V gene encodes CDR1 SGHRS and CDR2 YFSETQ. This CDR3 has 17 amino acids.

The chain uses TRBV29-1 and TRBJ2-3; D remains unclear. CDR1 and CDR2 (germline): SQVTM, ANQGSEA. Trimming shortened V by 4 bases and J by 2 bases, and 10 bases separated the two germline ends. This CDR3 has 13 residues. CDR3 DNA sequence: TGCAGCGTTGTTACTCGACTCACAGATACGCAGTATTTT. Protein: CSVVTRLTDTQYF.

V usage is TRBV7-2 and J usage is TRBJ2-3; 8 bases fit TRBD1. Trimming cost V 0 bases and J 3 bases; bases outside gene matches: 8. Germline V gene sequence: CDR1 SGHTA, CDR2 FQGNSA. CDR3 length: 17 amino acids. CDR3 nucleotide sequence: TGTGCCAGCAGCTTAGCGCCACAGGGGGGAAGGACAGATACGCAGTATTTT. This encodes CASSLAPQGGRTDTQYF.

Notes on this clone: The same CDR3 also results from other DNA sequences found in this sample. V and J are TRBV5-5 and TRBJ1-2; D not resolved. From germline, CDR1 is SGHKS and CDR2 YYEKEE (reference sequence). V lost 0 bases and J lost 6, with 6 bases in between. The CDR3 length is 12 residues. Here the CDR3 DNA reads TGTGCCAGCAGCTTGGTTGGGGATGGCTACACCTTC. It is translated as CASSLVGDGYTF.